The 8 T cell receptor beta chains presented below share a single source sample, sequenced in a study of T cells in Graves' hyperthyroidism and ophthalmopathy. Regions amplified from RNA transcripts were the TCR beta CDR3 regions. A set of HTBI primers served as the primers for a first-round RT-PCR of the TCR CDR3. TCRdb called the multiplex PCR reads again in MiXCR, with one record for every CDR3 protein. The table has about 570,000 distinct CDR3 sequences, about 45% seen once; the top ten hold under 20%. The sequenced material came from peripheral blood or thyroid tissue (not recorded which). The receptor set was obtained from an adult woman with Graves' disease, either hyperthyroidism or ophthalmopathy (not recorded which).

The CDR3 here is CASSWGAINQPQHF. The CDR3 DNA is TGTGCCAGCAGCTGGGGGGCGATCAATCAGCCCCAGCATTTT. The rearrangement uses TRBV7-2 and TRBJ1-5, with D maybe TRBD1 (6 bases). The ends were cut back, 4 bases at V and 3 bases at J, with 10 bases in the middle. CDR1 is SGHTA, CDR2 FQGNSA, per germline. This CDR3 is 14 amino acids long.

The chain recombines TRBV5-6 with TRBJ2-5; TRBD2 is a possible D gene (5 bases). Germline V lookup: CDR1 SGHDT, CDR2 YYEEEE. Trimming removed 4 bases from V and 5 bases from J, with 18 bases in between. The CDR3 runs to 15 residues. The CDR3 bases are TGTGCCAGCAGCCTGAGACCGTCTTGGGAGGAGACCCAGTACTTC. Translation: CASSLRPSWEETQYF.

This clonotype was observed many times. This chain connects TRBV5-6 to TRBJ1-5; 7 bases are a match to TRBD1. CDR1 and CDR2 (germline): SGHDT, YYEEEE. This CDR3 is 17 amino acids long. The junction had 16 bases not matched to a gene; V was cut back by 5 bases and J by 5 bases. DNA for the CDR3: TGTGCCAGCAGGGGAGGGACAGCTCCCTTGCCCTATCAGCCCCAGCATTTT. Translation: CASRGGTAPLPYQPQHF.

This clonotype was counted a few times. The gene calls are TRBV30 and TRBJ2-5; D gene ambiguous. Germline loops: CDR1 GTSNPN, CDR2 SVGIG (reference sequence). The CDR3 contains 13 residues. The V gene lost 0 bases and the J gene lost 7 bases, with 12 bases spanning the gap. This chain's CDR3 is CAWSVREKGTQYF. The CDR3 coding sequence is TGTGCCTGGAGTGTAAGGGAAAAAGGGACCCAGTACTTC.

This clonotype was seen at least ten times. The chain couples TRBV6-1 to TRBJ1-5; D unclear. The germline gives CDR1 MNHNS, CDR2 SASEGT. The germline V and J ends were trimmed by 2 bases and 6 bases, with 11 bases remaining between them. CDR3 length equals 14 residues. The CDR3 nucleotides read TGTGCCAGCAGTGAATGGGGTAGAGGTCAGCCCCAGCATTTT. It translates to CASSEWGRGQPQHF.

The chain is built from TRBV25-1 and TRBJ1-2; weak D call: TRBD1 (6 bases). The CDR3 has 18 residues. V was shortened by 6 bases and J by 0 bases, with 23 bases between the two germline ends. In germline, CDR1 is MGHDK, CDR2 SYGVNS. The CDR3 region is CASSQRGGGRTSNYGYTF. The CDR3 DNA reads TGTGCCAGCAGCCAGAGGGGGGGAGGGCGGACCTCTAACTATGGCTACACCTTC.

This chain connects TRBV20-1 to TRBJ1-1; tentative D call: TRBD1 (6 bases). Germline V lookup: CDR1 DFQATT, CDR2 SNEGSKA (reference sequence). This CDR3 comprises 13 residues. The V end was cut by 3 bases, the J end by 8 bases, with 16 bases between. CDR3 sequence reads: CSARGRRGVEAFF. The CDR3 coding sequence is TGCAGTGCTAGGGGGAGGAGGGGGGTAGAAGCTTTCTTT.

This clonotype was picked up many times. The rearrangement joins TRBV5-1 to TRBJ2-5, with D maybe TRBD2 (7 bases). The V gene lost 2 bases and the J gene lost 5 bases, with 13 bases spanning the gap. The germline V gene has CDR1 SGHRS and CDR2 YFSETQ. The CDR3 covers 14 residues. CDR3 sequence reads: CASSFKQGGETQYF. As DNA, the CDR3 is TGCGCCAGCAGCTTTAAACAGGGAGGGGAGACCCAGTACTTC.